This T cell receptor (beta chain) was profiled in a study of shared clonotypes between healthy human individuals. Study-level information: Aged 18 to 49, the donors were two women and three men. General study findings and limits: Some clonotypes were shared by all four sorted-subset donors, while others were not shared. The non-shared ones had lower generation probabilities than the shared ones. On the whole, naive subsets had larger estimated richness than memory subsets had.

Naive CD4+ cells were CD45RA-selected; the remaining cells were memory. For this clone: The antigen remains unidentified.

Clones were read by immunoSEQ multiplex PCR, and TCRdb kept only the in-frame ones, dropping some. The table records about 2 million clones, roughly 96% of them present only once. Deletions cut 8 bases from V and 10 bases from J, with 15 bases between. Per germline, CDR1 SNHLY and CDR2 FYNNEI. The CDR3 has 13 residues. The genes are TRBV2 and TRBJ1-6; D may be TRBD1 (5 bases). This TCR was recovered from a man aged 18 to 29 in good health. Sequenced sample: naive CD4+ T cells sorted from blood. As for subset: CD45RA+ positively selected. The CDR3 sequence: CASGADTRSPLHF. The DNA of the CDR3 is TGTGCCAGCGGGGCGGACACACGGTCACCCCTCCACTTT.